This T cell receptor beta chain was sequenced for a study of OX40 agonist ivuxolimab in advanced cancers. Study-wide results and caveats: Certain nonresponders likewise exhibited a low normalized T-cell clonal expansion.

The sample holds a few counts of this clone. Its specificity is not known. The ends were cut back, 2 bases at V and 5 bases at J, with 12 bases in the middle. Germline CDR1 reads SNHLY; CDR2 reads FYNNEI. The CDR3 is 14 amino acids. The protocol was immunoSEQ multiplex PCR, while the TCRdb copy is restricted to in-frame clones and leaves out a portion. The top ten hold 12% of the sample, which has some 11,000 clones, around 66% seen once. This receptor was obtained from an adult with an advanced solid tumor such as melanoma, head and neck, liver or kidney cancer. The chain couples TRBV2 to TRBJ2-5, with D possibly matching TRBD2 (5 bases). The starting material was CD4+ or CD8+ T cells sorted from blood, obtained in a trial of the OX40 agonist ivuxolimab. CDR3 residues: CASSERLAYETQYF. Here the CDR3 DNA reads TGTGCCAGCAGTGAACGTCTAGCCTACGAGACCCAGTACTTC. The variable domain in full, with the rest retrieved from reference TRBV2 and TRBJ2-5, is EPEVTQTPSHQVTQMGQEVILRCVPISNHLYFYWYRQILGQKVEFLVSFYNNEISEKSEIFDDQFSVERPDGSNFTLKIRSTKLEDSAMYFCASSERLAYETQYFGPGTRLLVL.